This TCR beta chain stems from a study of cytomegalovirus exposure and HLA in healthy donors. The CDR3 has 14 residues. The germline V gene encodes CDR1 SQVTM and CDR2 ANQGSEA. V lost 7 bases, J lost 6 bases, and 11 bases stayed unmatched. General study points: There were some public TCRs occurring in many donors, but most TCR sequences were rare.

Use of 60 Vbeta and 13 Jbeta primers characterized the PCR. Clones were read by immunoSEQ multiplex PCR, and TCRdb kept only the in-frame ones, dropping some. Of some 100,000 clones in the sample, 74% were seen once. Note on this clone: No antigen is known for it.

The chain joins TRBV29-1 to TRBJ2-1; 8 bases align to TRBD1. The sequencing sample was made of PBMCs. The sequence derives from a human donor in good health. CDR3 in amino acids: CSGGDRGFPNEQFF. DNA for the CDR3: TGCAGCGGAGGCGACAGGGGTTTTCCCAATGAGCAGTTCTTC.